This T cell receptor (beta chain) was observed in a study of blood T cells in healthy people across ages. Primers used in a second PCR of about 7 to 11 cycles were a sample-barcoded 5' primer and a J-beta primer mix. In TCRdb, the 5' RACE reads were re-called with MiXCR into one record per CDR3 protein. The sample has over 1,500,000 distinct CDR3 sequences; approximately 40% are singletons. The CDR3 spans 13 residues. Germline V gene lookup returns CDR1 LGHNT and CDR2 FRNRAP. V lost 3 bases and J lost 6, with 10 bases in between. Healthy Caucasian individuals from Russia aged about 6 to 100 were enrolled as donors.

The chain combines TRBV12-5 with TRBJ2-3; no reliable D call. The clonotype comes from a human donor in good health. The sequenced sample consisted of blood. Here the CDR3 reads CASGFSMIDTQYF. The CDR3 DNA follows: TGTGCTAGTGGTTTCTCCATGATTGATACGCAGTATTTT.